The 4 T cell receptor beta chains below all came from one sample that was sequenced in a study of blood T cell repertoires in COVID-19. Repertoires were generated with immunoSEQ multiplex PCR, while TCRdb's copy carries only in-frame clones and drops some. The repertoire includes more than 150,000 clones, roughly 79% of them detected once, and less than 15% sits in the top ten. The sequencing sample was made of peripheral blood. The receptors were gathered from an elderly woman with COVID-19, enrolled during active disease.

At least ten counts were recorded for this clone. The J gene is TRBJ1-1, the V gene TRBV5-4, with D unresolved. The V and J ends lost 7 bases and 1 base respectively, with 11 bases between them. The CDR3 has 13 residues. Germline lookup yields CDR1 SGHNT and CDR2 YYREEE (reference sequence). CDR3 DNA: TGTGCCAGCCATGGTTCAGGGAACACTGAAGCTTTCTTT. Translated: CASHGSGNTEAFF.

This clone was detected only once. The V call is TRBV5-6, the J call TRBJ2-7; 10 bases match TRBD1. Germline V gene lookup returns CDR1 SGHDT and CDR2 YYEEEE. Trimming at V came to 2 bases and at J to 2 bases, leaving 4 bases not matched to a gene. This CDR3 has 15 amino acids. CDR3 loop: CASSLGTGAPYEQYF. The CDR3 coding sequence is TGTGCCAGCAGCTTAGGGACAGGGGCCCCCTACGAGCAGTACTTC.

The V call is TRBV12-3 or TRBV12-4, the J call TRBJ2-1; D call uncertain. The CDR3 covers 13 residues. Trimming shortened V by 3 bases and J by 3 bases, and 6 bases separated the two germline ends. The CDR3 DNA is TGTGCCAGCAGTTTGACAAACTACAATGAGCAGTTCTTC. Amino acid sequence: CASSLTNYNEQFF.

The V call is TRBV3-1 (or the pseudogene TRBV3-2), the J call TRBJ2-2; maybe TRBD1 (5 bases). CDR1 LGHDT and CDR2 YNNKEL come from the germline V gene (reference sequence). The CDR3 loop spans 15 amino acids. V lost 3 bases and J 1 base, leaving 9 bases between the germline ends. The CDR3 protein is CASSQADMNTGELFF. CDR3 coding DNA: TGTGCCAGCAGCCAGGCGGACATGAACACCGGGGAGCTGTTTTTT.